The 6 T cell receptor beta chains below were found in one sample sequenced in a study of Tregs in tolerant kidney transplant recipients. The repertoire was sequenced with immunoSEQ multiplex PCR; TCRdb's copy has only in-frame clones and lacks some. Of tens of thousands of clones listed, 65% to 85% are singletons. Antigen specificity for these receptors is unknown. The specimen was Tregs from blood cultured with allogeneic cells. The receptor source for this set is a human donor in good health.

This chain joins TRBV18 and TRBJ2-1; D is undetermined. Trimming removed 1 base from V and 7 bases from J, with 8 bases in between. Germline V gives CDR1 KGHSH, CDR2 LQKENI. CDR3 length equals 13 residues. The CDR3 loop is CASSPQSINEQFF. The CDR3 bases are TGTGCCAGCTCACCACAGTCTATTAATGAGCAGTTCTTC. The variable domain in full, with the rest retrieved from reference TRBV18 and TRBJ2-1, is NAGVMQNPRHLVRRRGQEARLRCSPMKGHSHVYWYRQLPEEGLKFMVYLQKENIIDESGMPKERFSAEFPKEGPSILRIQQVVRGDSAAYFCASSPQSINEQFFGPGTRLTVL.

V and J are TRBV7-3 and TRBJ2-1; TRBD2 matches 13 bases. The germline V gene has CDR1 SGHTA and CDR2 FQGTGA. V shed 1 base and J 7 bases; nucleotides not matched to a gene: 4. There are 16 residues in the CDR3. Here the CDR3 DNA reads TGTGCCAGCAGCTTAAGGGGGACTAGCGGGAAGAATGAGCAGTTCTTC. Protein: CASSLRGTSGKNEQFF.

This clone is a singleton in its sample. The J gene is TRBJ2-5, the V gene TRBV19, with 7 bases fitting TRBD2. The CDR3 spans 13 residues. V was pared by 4 bases and J by 4 bases, with 3 bases of the junction left unmatched. Germline values: CDR1 LNHDA, CDR2 SQIVND (reference sequence). CDR3 region: CASSRASGETQYF. CDR3 DNA sequence: TGTGCCAGTAGTAGGGCTAGCGGAGAGACCCAGTACTTC.

In its sample, this clone is medium-sized. The V and J genes are TRBV7-2 and TRBJ1-5; D is perhaps TRBD1 (5 bases). The CDR3 length is 18 residues. From germline, CDR1 is SGHTA and CDR2 FQGNSA. V lost 3 bases to trimming and J lost 4 bases, with 22 bases between them. The CDR3 coding sequence is TGTGCCAGCAGCTTGGGGCCCGCTCGCCGTTTGGGGAATCAGCCCCAGCATTTT. Its translation is CASSLGPARRLGNQPQHF.

V is TRBV7-9 and J is TRBJ2-7; 7 bases map to TRBD1. This CDR3 has 13 amino acids. With 5 bases clipped from V and 0 bases from J, the junction kept 1 base outside the gene matches. Germline-derived CDR1 and CDR2 are SEHNR and FQNEAQ (reference sequence). The CDR3 loop is CASSRDSSYEQYF. The CDR3 coding sequence is TGTGCCAGCAGCCGGGACAGCTCCTACGAGCAGTACTTC.

This chain uses TRBV28 with TRBJ2-7, with D uncertain. Germline loops: CDR1 MDHEN, CDR2 SYDVKM. V was trimmed by 5 bases and J by 3 bases, leaving 2 bases between them. CDR3 length: 10 residues. CDR3 in amino acids: CASSNYEQYF. As DNA, the CDR3 is TGTGCCAGCAGTAACTACGAGCAGTACTTC.